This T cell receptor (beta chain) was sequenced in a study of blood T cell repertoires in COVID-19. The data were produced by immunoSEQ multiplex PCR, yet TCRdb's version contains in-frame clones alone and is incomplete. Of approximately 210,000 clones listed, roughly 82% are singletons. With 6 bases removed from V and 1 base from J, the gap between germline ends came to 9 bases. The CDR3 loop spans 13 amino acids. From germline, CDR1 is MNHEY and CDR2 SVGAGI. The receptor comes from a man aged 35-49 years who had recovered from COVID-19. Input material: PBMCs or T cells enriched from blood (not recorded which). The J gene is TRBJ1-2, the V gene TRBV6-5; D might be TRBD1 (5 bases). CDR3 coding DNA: TGTGCCAGCAGCCATGACAGTAACTATGGCTACACCTTC. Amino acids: CASSHDSNYGYTF.